The clone carrying this T cell receptor (beta chain) has more than one count but fewer than ten. Its antigen is undetermined. The data originate from a study of neurological immune-mediated disorders. Study outcomes and limitations: The study found no CDR3 amino acid sequences shared by expanded clones across subjects, suggesting private repertoires in all groups.

A total of 2 million PBMCs stored at -80 degrees C provided the unsorted libraries. Germline lookup yields CDR1 SEHNR and CDR2 FQNEAQ (reference sequence). This CDR3 is 16 amino acids long. V was pared by 1 base and J by 0 bases, with 10 bases between. The authors made cDNA by 5'RACE with 10-nucleotide random UMIs. Over 160 million TCR-beta sequences from 15-18 subjects were obtained in each sequencing run. TCRdb itself ran the 5' RACE reads through MiXCR, one entry per CDR3 protein. The sample has over 25,000 distinct CDR3 sequences; 21% are singletons. The source is an older woman in good health. The chain uses TRBV7-9 and TRBJ1-3; D gene unclear. The source material was PBMCs. CDR3 residues: CASSLDLGFSGNTIYF. CDR3 bases: TGTGCCAGCAGCTTAGATCTGGGTTTCTCTGGAAACACCATATATTTT.